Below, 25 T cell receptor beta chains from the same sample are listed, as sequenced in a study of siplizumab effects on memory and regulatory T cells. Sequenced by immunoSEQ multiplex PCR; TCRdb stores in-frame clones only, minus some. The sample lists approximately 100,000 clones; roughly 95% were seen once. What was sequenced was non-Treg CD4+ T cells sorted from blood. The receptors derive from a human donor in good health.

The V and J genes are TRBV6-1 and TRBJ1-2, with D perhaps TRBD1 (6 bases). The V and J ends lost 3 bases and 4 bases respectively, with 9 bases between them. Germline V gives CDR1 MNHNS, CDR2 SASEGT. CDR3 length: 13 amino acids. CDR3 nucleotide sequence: TGTGCCAGCAGTGAGGACAGCACCTATGGCTACACCTTC. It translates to CASSEDSTYGYTF.

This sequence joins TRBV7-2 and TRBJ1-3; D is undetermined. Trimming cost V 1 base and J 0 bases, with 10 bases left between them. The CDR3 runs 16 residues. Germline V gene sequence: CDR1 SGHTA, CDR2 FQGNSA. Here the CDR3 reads CASSLGAGFSGNTIYF. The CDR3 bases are TGTGCCAGCAGCTTAGGTGCAGGTTTCTCTGGAAACACCATATATTTT.

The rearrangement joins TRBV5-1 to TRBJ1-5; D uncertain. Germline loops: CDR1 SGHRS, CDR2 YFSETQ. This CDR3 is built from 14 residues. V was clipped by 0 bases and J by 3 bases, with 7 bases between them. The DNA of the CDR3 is TGCGCCAGCAGCTTGGGTCAGGACAATCAGCCCCAGCATTTT. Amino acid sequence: CASSLGQDNQPQHF.

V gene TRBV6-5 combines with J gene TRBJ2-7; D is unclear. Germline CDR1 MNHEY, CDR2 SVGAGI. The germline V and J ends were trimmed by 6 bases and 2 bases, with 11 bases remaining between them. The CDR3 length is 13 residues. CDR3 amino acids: CASRSRVPYEQYF. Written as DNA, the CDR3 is TGTGCCAGCAGGTCGCGAGTGCCCTACGAGCAGTACTTC.

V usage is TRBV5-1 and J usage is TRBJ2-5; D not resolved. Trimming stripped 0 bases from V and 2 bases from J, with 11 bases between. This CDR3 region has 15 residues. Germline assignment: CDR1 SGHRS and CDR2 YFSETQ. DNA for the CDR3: TGCGCCAGCAGCTTGGTTCTAGGCAGGCAAGAGACCCAGTACTTC. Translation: CASSLVLGRQETQYF.

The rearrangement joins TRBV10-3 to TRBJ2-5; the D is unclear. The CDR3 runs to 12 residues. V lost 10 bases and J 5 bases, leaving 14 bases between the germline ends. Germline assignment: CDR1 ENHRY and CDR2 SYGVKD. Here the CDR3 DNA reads TGTGCCACTGGGCCGGAAGGGGAGACCCAGTACTTC. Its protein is CATGPEGETQYF.

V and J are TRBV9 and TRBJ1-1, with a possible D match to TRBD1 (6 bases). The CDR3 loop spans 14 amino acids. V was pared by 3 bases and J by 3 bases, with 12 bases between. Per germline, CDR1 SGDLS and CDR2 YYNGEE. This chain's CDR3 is CASSADRFYTEAFF. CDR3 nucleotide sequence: TGTGCCAGCAGCGCTGACAGGTTTTACACTGAAGCTTTCTTT.

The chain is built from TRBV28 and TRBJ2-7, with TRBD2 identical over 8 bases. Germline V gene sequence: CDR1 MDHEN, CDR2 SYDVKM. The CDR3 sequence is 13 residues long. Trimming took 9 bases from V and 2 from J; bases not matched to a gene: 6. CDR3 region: CASRGGPAYEQYF. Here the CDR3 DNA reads TGTGCCAGTCGCGGGGGGCCAGCCTACGAGCAGTACTTC.

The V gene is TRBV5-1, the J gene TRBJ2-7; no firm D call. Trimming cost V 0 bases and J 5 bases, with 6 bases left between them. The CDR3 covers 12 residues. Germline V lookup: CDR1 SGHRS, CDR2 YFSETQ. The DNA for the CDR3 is TGCGCCAGCAGCTTGGTAGGGAACGAGCAGTACTTC. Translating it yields CASSLVGNEQYF.

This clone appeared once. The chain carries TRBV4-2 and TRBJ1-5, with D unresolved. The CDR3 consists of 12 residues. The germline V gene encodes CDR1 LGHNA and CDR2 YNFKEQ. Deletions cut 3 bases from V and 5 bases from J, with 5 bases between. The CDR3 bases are TGTGCCAGCAGCCAGGACTATCAGCCCCAGCATTTT. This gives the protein CASSQDYQPQHF.

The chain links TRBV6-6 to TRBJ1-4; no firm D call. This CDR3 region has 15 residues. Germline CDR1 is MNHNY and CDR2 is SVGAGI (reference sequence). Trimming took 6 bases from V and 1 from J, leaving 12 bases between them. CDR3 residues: CASSGRSRTNEKLFF. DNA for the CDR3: TGTGCCAGCAGCGGCCGGTCCCGAACTAATGAAAAACTGTTTTTT.

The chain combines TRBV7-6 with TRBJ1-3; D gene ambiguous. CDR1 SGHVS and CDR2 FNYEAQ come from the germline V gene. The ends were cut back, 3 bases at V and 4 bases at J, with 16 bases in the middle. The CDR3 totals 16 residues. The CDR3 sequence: CASSFTTEGSGNTIYF. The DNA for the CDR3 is TGTGCCAGCAGCTTCACGACGGAAGGGTCAGGAAACACCATATATTTT.

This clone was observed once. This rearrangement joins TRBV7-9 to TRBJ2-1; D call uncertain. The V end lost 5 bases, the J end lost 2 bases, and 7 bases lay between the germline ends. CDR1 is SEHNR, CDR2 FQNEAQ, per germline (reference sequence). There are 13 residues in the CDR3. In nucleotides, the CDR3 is TGTGCCAGCAGCCTAGACACCTACAATGAGCAGTTCTTC. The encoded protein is CASSLDTYNEQFF.

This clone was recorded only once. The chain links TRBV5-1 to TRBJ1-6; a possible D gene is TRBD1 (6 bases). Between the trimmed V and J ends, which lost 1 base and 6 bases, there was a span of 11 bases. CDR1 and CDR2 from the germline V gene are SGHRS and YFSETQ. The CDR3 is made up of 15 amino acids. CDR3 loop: CASSLQGILNSPLHF. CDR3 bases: TGCGCCAGCAGCTTGCAGGGGATCCTTAATTCACCCCTCCACTTT.

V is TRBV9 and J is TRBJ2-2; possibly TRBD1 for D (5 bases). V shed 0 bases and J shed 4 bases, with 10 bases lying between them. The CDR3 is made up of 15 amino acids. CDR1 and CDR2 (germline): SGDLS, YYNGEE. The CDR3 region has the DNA TGTGCCAGCAGCGTAGCACAGGTTTTCACCGGGGAGCTGTTTTTT. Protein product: CASSVAQVFTGELFF. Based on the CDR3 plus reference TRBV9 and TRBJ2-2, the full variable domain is DSGVTQTPKHLITATGQRVTLRCSPRSGDLSVYWYQQSLDQGLQFLIQYYNGEERAKGNILERFSAQQFPDLHSELNLSSLELGDSALYFCASSVAQVFTGELFFGEGSRLTVL.

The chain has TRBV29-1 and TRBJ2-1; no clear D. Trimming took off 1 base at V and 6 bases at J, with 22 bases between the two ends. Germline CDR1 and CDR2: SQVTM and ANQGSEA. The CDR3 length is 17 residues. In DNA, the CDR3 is TGCAGCGTTGAAGGTGGGTCAGTCTCGTTCAGGTCCAATGAGCAGTTCTTC. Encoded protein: CSVEGGSVSFRSNEQFF.

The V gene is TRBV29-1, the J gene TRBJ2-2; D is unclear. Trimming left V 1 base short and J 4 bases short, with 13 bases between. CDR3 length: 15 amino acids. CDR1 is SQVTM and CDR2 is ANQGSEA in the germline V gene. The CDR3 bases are TGCAGCGTTGAAGGGGCCTTCGAGCCCACCGGGGAGCTGTTTTTT. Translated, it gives CSVEGAFEPTGELFF.

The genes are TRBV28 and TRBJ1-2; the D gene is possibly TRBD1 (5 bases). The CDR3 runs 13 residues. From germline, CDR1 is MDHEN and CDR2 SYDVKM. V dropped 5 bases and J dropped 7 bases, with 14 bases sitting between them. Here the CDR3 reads CASSLRWGGGYTF. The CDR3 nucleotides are TGTGCCAGCAGTCTTCGTTGGGGCGGTGGCTACACCTTC.

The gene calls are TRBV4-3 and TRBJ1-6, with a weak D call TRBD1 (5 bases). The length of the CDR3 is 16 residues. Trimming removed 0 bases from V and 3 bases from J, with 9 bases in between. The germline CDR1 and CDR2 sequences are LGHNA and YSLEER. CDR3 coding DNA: TGCGCCAGCAGCCAAGAACAGGATCTCTATAATTCACCCCTCCACTTT. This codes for CASSQEQDLYNSPLHF.

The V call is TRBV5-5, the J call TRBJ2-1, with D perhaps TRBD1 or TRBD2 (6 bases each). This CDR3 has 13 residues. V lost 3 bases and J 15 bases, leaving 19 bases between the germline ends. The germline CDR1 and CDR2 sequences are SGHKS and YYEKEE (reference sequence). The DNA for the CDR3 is TGTGCCAGCAGCTACGAGGGGGGCTTTTTTTGGTTCTTC. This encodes CASSYEGGFFWFF.

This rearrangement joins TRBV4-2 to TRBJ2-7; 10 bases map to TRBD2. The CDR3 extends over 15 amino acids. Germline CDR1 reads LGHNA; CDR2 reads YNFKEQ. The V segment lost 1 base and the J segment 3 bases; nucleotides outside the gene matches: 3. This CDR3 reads CASSQGLAGVYEQYF. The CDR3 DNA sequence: TGTGCCAGCAGCCAAGGCCTAGCGGGGGTCTACGAGCAGTACTTC.

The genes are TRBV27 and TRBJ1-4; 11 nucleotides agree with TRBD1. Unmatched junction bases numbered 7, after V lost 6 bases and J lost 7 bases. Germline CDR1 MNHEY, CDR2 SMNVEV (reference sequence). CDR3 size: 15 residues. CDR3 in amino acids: CASRLSGTGGEKLFF. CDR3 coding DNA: TGTGCCAGCAGGTTAAGCGGGACAGGGGGTGAAAAACTGTTTTTT.

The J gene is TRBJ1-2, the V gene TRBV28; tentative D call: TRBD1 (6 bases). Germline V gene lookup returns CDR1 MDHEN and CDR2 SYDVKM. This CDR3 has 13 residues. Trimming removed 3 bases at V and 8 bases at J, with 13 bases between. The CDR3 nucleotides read TGTGCCAGCAGTTTTCCGGACAGTCGGGGCTACACCTTC. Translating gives CASSFPDSRGYTF.

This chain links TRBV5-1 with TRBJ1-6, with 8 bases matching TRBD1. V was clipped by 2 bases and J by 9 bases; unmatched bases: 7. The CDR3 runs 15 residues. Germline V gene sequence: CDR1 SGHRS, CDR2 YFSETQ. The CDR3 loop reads CASSFTQGALSPLHF. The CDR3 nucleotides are TGCGCCAGCAGCTTCACTCAGGGGGCGCTTTCACCCCTCCACTTT.

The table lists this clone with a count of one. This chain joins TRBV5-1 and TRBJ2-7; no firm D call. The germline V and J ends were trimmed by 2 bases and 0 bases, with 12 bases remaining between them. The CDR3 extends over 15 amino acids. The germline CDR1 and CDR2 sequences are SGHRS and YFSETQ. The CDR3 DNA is TGCGCCAGCAGCTTTGAAGTCACTTCCTCCTACGAGCAGTACTTC. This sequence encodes CASSFEVTSSYEQYF. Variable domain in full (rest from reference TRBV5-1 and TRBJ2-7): KAGVTQTPRYLIKTRGQQVTLSCSPISGHRSVSWYQQTPGQGLQFLFEYFSETQRNKGNFPGRFSGRQFSNSRSEMNVSTLELGDSALYLCASSFEVTSSYEQYFGPGTRLTVT.